One sample yielded the 7 T cell receptor beta chains listed below, sequenced in a study of blood T cell repertoires in COVID-19. The table came from immunoSEQ multiplex PCR; TCRdb's copy has only in-frame clones and leaves some out. The sample lists 65,000 to 90,000 clones, about 91% occurring once. Source material: peripheral blood. All receptors come from a woman over 75 with acute or convalescent COVID-19.

The chain carries TRBV18 and TRBJ1-2; D is perhaps TRBD1 (6 bases). Trimming shortened V by 0 bases and J by 2 bases, and 16 bases separated the two germline ends. CDR1 is KGHSH, CDR2 LQKENI, per germline. The CDR3 sequence is 17 residues long. This CDR3 is CASSPPRQALRNYGYTF. The CDR3 DNA follows: TGTGCCAGCTCACCACCTCGACAGGCCCTAAGAAACTATGGCTACACCTTC.

The chain uses TRBV19 and TRBJ1-6; TRBD1 aligns across 8 bases. Germline V gene sequence: CDR1 LNHDA, CDR2 SQIVND (reference sequence). Trimming at V came to 9 bases and at J to 5 bases, leaving 6 bases not matched to a gene. The CDR3 is 14 amino acids. The CDR3 spells CASKDRVNNSPLHF. The CDR3 DNA follows: TGTGCCAGCAAGGACAGGGTGAATAATTCACCCCTCCACTTT. The variable domain in full, completed from reference TRBV19 and TRBJ1-6, reads DGGITQSPKYLFRKEGQNVTLSCEQNLNHDAMYWYRQDPGQGLRLIYYSQIVNDFQKGDIAEGYSVSREKKESFPLTVTSAQKNPTAFYLCASKDRVNNSPLHFGNGTRLTVT.

The CDR3 bases are TGCGCCAGCAGGAAAGGGGGCTTGGGCACTGAAGCTTTCTTT. It translates to CASRKGGLGTEAFF. This chain joins TRBV10-2 and TRBJ1-1, with 7 bases lining up with TRBD1. With V trimmed by 6 bases and J by 4 bases, 8 bases remained unmatched. This CDR3 has 14 residues. Germline V CDR1 and CDR2: WSHSY, SAAADI.

The gene calls are TRBV6-5 and TRBJ1-2, with D perhaps TRBD1 (5 bases). V shed 7 bases and J shed 4 bases, with 13 bases lying between them. CDR3 length: 13 amino acids. CDR1 and CDR2 (germline): MNHEY, SVGAGI. The CDR3 here is CASTLSDSYGYTF. The CDR3, as DNA: TGTGCCAGCACTCTGTCCGACAGCTATGGCTACACCTTC.

The chain is built from TRBV5-6 and TRBJ1-6; possibly TRBD1 for D (6 bases). Germline lookup yields CDR1 SGHDT and CDR2 YYEEEE. The V end was cut by 4 bases, the J end by 5 bases, with 13 bases between. The CDR3 has 15 residues. The CDR3 region is CASSLTTGNNSPLHF. The CDR3 bases are TGTGCCAGCAGCCTGACGACAGGAAATAATTCACCCCTCCACTTT.

This clone was observed a single time. V and J are TRBV12-3 or TRBV12-4 and TRBJ1-5; 7 bases line up with TRBD1. The V gene end was trimmed by 9 bases and the J gene end by 6 bases; junction bases not matched to a gene: 5. The CDR3 is 12 amino acids. CDR3 amino acids: CASGQAVQPQHF. DNA for the CDR3: TGTGCCAGTGGACAGGCAGTTCAGCCCCAGCATTTT.

This chain uses TRBV5-6 with TRBJ2-7; weak D call: TRBD2 (5 bases). Per germline, CDR1 SGHDT and CDR2 YYEEEE. The CDR3 is made up of 15 amino acids. The V and J ends lost 0 bases and 4 bases respectively, with 14 bases between them. Here the CDR3 reads CASSLEGPGGYEQYF. For the CDR3, the DNA is TGTGCCAGCAGCTTGGAAGGTCCCGGCGGGTACGAGCAGTACTTC.